A single sample is the source of the 11 T cell receptor beta chains below, sequenced in a study of CD8+CD57+ T cells in acquired aplastic anemia (dated by TCRdb to the late 2010s). TCRdb records Illumina HiSeq 2000 as the sequencer. TCR beta VDJ combination and CDR3 sequence profiling used genomic DNA as the template. TCRdb took the public reads, trimmed them with fastp at Q25, ran MiXCR for clone calling and kept in-frame beta chains. Each entry is one CDR3 protein sequence, shown with its most common DNA and genes. This sample comprises about 220,000 distinct CDR3 sequences, approximately 35% of them detected only once. The ten largest clones capture about 1.1% of the sample. What was sequenced was sorted CD4+, CD8+, or CD8+CD57+ T cells (not recorded which) from PBMCs. These TCRs come from a human donor in good health, serving as a control.

This clonotype was found once. The chain joins TRBV19 to TRBJ1-6; 7 bases are shared with TRBD1. With 8 bases clipped from V and 7 bases from J, the junction kept 8 bases outside the gene matches. This CDR3 contains 14 residues. CDR1 and CDR2 (germline): LNHDA, SQIVND (reference sequence). The CDR3 sequence is CASRDRLYNSPLHF. The DNA for the CDR3 is TGTGCCAGTCGGGACAGATTGTACAATTCACCCCTCCACTTT.

The chain joins TRBV2 to TRBJ1-1; D is perhaps TRBD1 (6 bases). The V and J ends lost 5 bases and 1 base respectively, with 11 bases between them. The CDR3 has 14 amino acids. Per the germline V gene, CDR1 is SNHLY and CDR2 is FYNNEI. CDR3 nucleotides: TGTGCCAGCAGTCGACGGACAGAGAACACTGAAGCTTTCTTT. Encoded protein: CASSRRTENTEAFF. The variable domain in full, completed from reference TRBV2 and TRBJ1-1, reads EPEVTQTPSHQVTQMGQEVILRCVPISNHLYFYWYRQILGQKVEFLVSFYNNEISEKSEIFDDQFSVERPDGSNFTLKIRSTKLEDSAMYFCASSRRTENTEAFFGQGTRLTVV.

This clonotype came up a few times. This chain joins TRBV6-4 and TRBJ2-1; TRBD2 is a possible D gene (5 bases). The germline V and J ends were trimmed by 5 bases and 0 bases, with 8 bases remaining between them. The CDR3 contains 14 residues. Per the germline V gene, CDR1 is MRHNA and CDR2 is SNTAGT. CDR3 protein: CASSSEGSYNEQFF. The DNA of the CDR3 is TGTGCCAGCAGTAGCGAGGGCTCCTACAATGAGCAGTTCTTC.

This clonotype was recorded many times. The chain uses TRBV14 and TRBJ1-6; D not resolved. The V gene lost 0 bases and the J gene lost 13 bases, with 13 bases spanning the gap. The CDR3 has 14 residues. Germline V gene lookup returns CDR1 SGHDN and CDR2 FVKESK. The CDR3 coding sequence is TGTGCCAGCAGCCAAGATTTTCCGCTTACCCCCCTCCACTTT. Translated, it gives CASSQDFPLTPLHF.

With regard to this clonotype: At one of its ends the junction is not consistent with the germline gene, which may arise from a read error. The V and J genes are TRBV20-1 and TRBJ2-3; TRBD1 matches 9 bases. In germline, CDR1 is DFQATT, CDR2 SNEGSKA (reference sequence). The CDR3 covers 15 residues. This CDR3 reads CSARVPDRGTGTQYF. As DNA, the CDR3 is TGCAGTGCTAGAGTCCCGGACAGGGGAACAGGTACGCAGTATTTT.

J is TRBJ1-1 and V is TRBV9; D not resolved. CDR3 size: 14 residues. Germline V gene data show CDR1 as SGDLS and CDR2 as YYNGEE. Trimming removed 0 bases from V and 4 bases from J, with 10 bases in between. The CDR3 loop reads CASSVAWTTTEAFF. CDR3 coding DNA: TGTGCCAGCAGCGTAGCCTGGACTACCACTGAAGCTTTCTTT.

The chain uses TRBV5-1 and TRBJ1-2; TRBD1 matches 7 bases. This CDR3 contains 19 residues. CDR1 SGHRS and CDR2 YFSETQ come from the germline V gene. Trimming cost V 0 bases and J 2 bases; bases outside gene matches: 16. CDR3 sequence (DNA): TGCGCCAGCAGCTTGGGATGGGGAACCAAAACAGGGGCCAACTATGGCTACACCTTC. Encoded protein: CASSLGWGTKTGANYGYTF.

In its sample, this clonotype was seen many times. The chain uses TRBV7-6 and TRBJ1-4; D is undetermined. This CDR3 is 15 amino acids long. V gave up 5 bases and J gave up 4 bases, with 14 bases separating them. Per germline, CDR1 SGHVS and CDR2 FNYEAQ. The CDR3 DNA is TGTGCCAGCAGCGTGCAGGACGGAATTAATGAAAAACTGTTTTTT. Protein: CASSVQDGINEKLFF. The full variable domain, in which reference TRBV7-6 and TRBJ1-4 provide the parts outside the CDR3, is GAGVSQSPRYKVTKRGQDVALRCDPISGHVSLYWYRQALGQGPEFLTYFNYEAQQDKSGLPNDRFSAERPEGSISTLTIQRTEQRDSAMYRCASSVQDGINEKLFFGSGTQLSVL.

This clonotype was observed a few times. The chain links TRBV10-3 to TRBJ2-1; D remains ambiguous. Trimming cost V 3 bases and J 8 bases, with 11 bases left between them. The CDR3 totals 13 residues. In germline, CDR1 is ENHRY, CDR2 SYGVKD. Here the CDR3 DNA reads TGTGCCATCAGTGATAAGGGCCTACATGAGCAGTTCTTC. This translates into CAISDKGLHEQFF.

As concerns this clonotype: One junction end disagrees with the germline gene, perhaps due to a read error. This chain uses TRBV20-1 with TRBJ2-1; maybe TRBD2 (5 bases). CDR1 and CDR2 (germline): DFQATT, SNEGSKA (reference sequence). This CDR3 is 13 amino acids long. CDR3 in amino acids: CSATIGSFSEQSF. CDR3 nucleotide sequence: TGCAGTGCGACGATAGGGAGTTTCAGTGAGCAGTCCTTC.

This clonotype was counted at least ten times. The J gene is TRBJ2-1, the V gene TRBV4-2; D gene ambiguous. The CDR3 runs 15 residues. V shed 4 bases and J shed 3 bases, with 13 bases lying between them. Germline lookup yields CDR1 LGHNA and CDR2 YNFKEQ. The CDR3 loop reads CASSRSAALYNEQFF. The DNA for the CDR3 is TGTGCCAGCAGCCGTTCTGCCGCCCTCTACAATGAGCAGTTCTTC.